This T cell receptor (beta chain) comes out of a study of post-analysis software for immune sequencing data. General study findings and limits: F-measure co-clustering was strong for batch-matched samples.

As concerns this clonotype: Its antigen remains unknown.

The TCR beta cDNA libraries contained unique molecular identifiers. One entry per CDR3 protein results from TCRdb running MiXCR on the PCR reads. The top ten hold 4.6% of the sample, which has 750,000 to 950,000 distinct CDR3 sequences, roughly 50% seen once. The specimen sequenced was blood. This clonotype originated in a girl between 10 and 17 years old with multiple sclerosis.

CDR3 loop: CATSRDRTGQETQYF. The CDR3 DNA sequence: TGTGCCACCAGCAGAGACCGGACAGGCCAAGAGACCCAGTACTTC. The rearrangement links TRBV15 to TRBJ2-5; 7 bases match TRBD1. Per the germline V gene, CDR1 is LNHNV and CDR2 is YYDKDF (reference sequence). Trimming cost V 0 bases and J 1 base; bases outside gene matches: 2. The length of the CDR3 is 15 residues.